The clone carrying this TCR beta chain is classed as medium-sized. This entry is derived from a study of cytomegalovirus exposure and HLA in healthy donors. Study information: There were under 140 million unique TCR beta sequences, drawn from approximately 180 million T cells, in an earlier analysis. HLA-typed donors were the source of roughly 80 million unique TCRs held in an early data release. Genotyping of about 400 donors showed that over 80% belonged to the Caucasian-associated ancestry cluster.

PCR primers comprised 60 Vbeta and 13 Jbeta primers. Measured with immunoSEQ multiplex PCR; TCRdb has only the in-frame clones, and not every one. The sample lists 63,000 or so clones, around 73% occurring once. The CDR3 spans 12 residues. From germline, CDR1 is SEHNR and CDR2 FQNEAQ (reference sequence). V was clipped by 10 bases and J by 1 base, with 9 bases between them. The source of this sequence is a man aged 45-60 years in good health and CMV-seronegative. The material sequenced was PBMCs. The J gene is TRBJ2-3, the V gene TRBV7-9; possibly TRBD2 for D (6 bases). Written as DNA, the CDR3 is TGTGCCATCCCGGGGGGCACAGATACGCAGTATTTT. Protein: CAIPGGTDTQYF.